The next 8 T cell receptor beta chains were all read from a single sample in a study of vaccination effects on CD4 cells after COVID-19. Sequencing was performed with immunoSEQ multiplex PCR; in TCRdb, only in-frame clones are kept and a portion is missing. The table records about 66,000 clones, 70% to 75% of them present only once. No antigen has been identified for these receptors. Subsequent to about 10 days of culture, CD4+ T cells were isolated. Two doses of either BNT162b2 or mRNA-1273 were given to each participant. The material was CD4+ T cells from PBMCs cultured without peptide, obtained after COVID-19 vaccination. Receptors were obtained from a human donor who received a COVID-19 vaccine.

The genes are TRBV18 and TRBJ1-4; 7 nucleotides match TRBD1. Trimming cost V 6 bases and J 2 bases; bases outside gene matches: 3. The CDR3 has 14 amino acids. In germline, CDR1 is KGHSH, CDR2 LQKENI. The CDR3 reads CASSPGGTNEKLFF. The CDR3 DNA reads as TGTGCCAGCTCGCCAGGGGGGACTAATGAAAAACTGTTTTTT.

The chain joins TRBV6-5 to TRBJ2-2, with a weak D call TRBD1 (5 bases). The CDR3 length is 14 residues. Germline assignment: CDR1 MNHEY and CDR2 SVGAGI. Trimming left V 2 bases short and J 3 bases short, with 7 bases between. The CDR3, as DNA: TGTGCCAGCAGTTACCTCAGGGACACCGGGGAGCTGTTTTTT. Translation gives CASSYLRDTGELFF.

The rearrangement links TRBV6-5 to TRBJ1-4, with D perhaps TRBD1 (5 bases). The germline gives CDR1 MNHEY, CDR2 SVGAGI. Trimming stripped 7 bases from V and 6 bases from J, with 15 bases between. The CDR3 has 14 amino acids. CDR3 coding DNA: TGTGCCAGCACCCGGGCGGGGCAGGATGAAAAACTGTTTTTT. This encodes CASTRAGQDEKLFF.

The V and J genes are TRBV1 and TRBJ2-7; the table names TRBD2, a call not compared with the DNA. TRBV1 counts as a pseudogene. The CDR3 length is 13 residues. CDR3: CTSSQGSAYEQYV. The DNA of the CDR3 is TGCACCAGCAGCCAGGGTAGCGCCTACGAGCAGTACGTC.

This clone was found once. J is TRBJ2-3 and V is TRBV9; maybe TRBD2 (6 bases). Trimming removed 3 bases from V and 2 bases from J, with 10 bases in between. The CDR3 contains 14 residues. Germline values: CDR1 SGDLS, CDR2 YYNGEE. CDR3 amino acids: CASSEGLSTDTQYF. CDR3 nucleotide sequence: TGTGCCAGCAGCGAGGGACTTTCCACAGATACGCAGTATTTT. Full variable domain (rest looked up from reference TRBV9 and TRBJ2-3): DSGVTQTPKHLITATGQRVTLRCSPRSGDLSVYWYQQSLDQGLQFLIQYYNGEERAKGNILERFSAQQFPDLHSELNLSSLELGDSALYFCASSEGLSTDTQYFGPGTRLTVL.

The genes are TRBV5-1 and TRBJ1-1; 8 bases fit TRBD1. Unmatched junction bases numbered 5, after V lost 3 bases and J lost 1 base. The CDR3 runs to 15 residues. Germline-derived CDR1 and CDR2 are SGHRS and YFSETQ. CDR3 bases: TGCGCCAGCAGCTCACGAGGACAGGGGAACACTGAAGCTTTCTTT. Translated, it gives CASSSRGQGNTEAFF.

The rearrangement uses TRBV7-3 and TRBJ1-1; 7 bases agree with TRBD1. Germline CDR1 SGHTA, CDR2 FQGTGA. This CDR3 is 14 amino acids long. V shed 2 bases and J 5 bases; nucleotides not matched to a gene: 5. The CDR3 nucleotides are TGTGCCAGCAGCTTACAGGGGGTAGGAACTGAAGCTTTCTTT. Its translation is CASSLQGVGTEAFF.

This clone appeared a few times. V and J are TRBV19 and TRBJ2-5, with 8 positions matching TRBD1. In germline, CDR1 is LNHDA, CDR2 SQIVND (reference sequence). The trim removed 6 bases at V and 1 base at J, leaving 4 bases unmatched. The CDR3 covers 14 residues. The CDR3 DNA reads TGTGCCAGTAGCGGGACAGGTTCCCAAGAGACCCAGTACTTC. Amino acid sequence: CASSGTGSQETQYF.